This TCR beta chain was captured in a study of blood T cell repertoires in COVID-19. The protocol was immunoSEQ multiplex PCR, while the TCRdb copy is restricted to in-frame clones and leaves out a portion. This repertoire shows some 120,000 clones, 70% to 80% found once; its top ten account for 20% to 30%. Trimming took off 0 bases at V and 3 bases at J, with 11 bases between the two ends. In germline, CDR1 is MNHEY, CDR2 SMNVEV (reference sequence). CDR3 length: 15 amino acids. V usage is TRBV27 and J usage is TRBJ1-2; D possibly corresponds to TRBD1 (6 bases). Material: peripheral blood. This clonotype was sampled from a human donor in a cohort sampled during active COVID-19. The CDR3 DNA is TGTGCCAGCAGTTTATCTGTCCAGGGGCACTATGGCTACACCTTC. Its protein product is CASSLSVQGHYGYTF.